This TCR beta chain is from a study of chemoradiotherapy in HPV16-positive cancers. On this clone: Its target is unknown.

Data came from immunoSEQ multiplex PCR; TCRdb stores just in-frame clones and leaves some out. The sample includes about 22,000 clones, 80% to 95% of them seen just once. Samples were taken several times over chemoradiotherapy. Broader study findings: Candidate HPV-specific clones and E7-related TCR motifs grew in tumor during treatment. HPV-specific T cells were functionally defined from only a couple of HPV16-positive patients. In HPV16-positive patients, HPV-responsive T-cell expansion tracked better recurrence-free survival.

The CDR3 length is 15 residues. Germline V lookup: CDR1 SGHKS, CDR2 YYEKEE (reference sequence). V was clipped by 0 bases and J by 4 bases, with 13 bases between them. The chain carries TRBV5-5 and TRBJ1-1, with D unresolved. This TCR was recovered from a human donor with HPV-associated anogenital cancer. Sequences were derived from blood, sampled from a patient who underwent chemoradiotherapy. The chain's CDR3 is CASSLVLNKGTEAFF. The CDR3 bases are TGTGCCAGCAGCTTGGTCCTGAACAAGGGCACTGAAGCTTTCTTT.